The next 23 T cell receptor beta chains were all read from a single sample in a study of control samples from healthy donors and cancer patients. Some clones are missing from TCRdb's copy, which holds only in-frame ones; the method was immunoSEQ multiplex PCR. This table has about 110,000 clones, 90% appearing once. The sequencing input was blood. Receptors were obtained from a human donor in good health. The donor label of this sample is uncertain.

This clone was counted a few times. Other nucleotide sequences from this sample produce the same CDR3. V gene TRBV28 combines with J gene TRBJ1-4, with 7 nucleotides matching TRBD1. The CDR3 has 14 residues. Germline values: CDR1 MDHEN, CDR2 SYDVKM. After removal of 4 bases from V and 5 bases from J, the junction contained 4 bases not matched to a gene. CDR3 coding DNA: TGTGCCAGCAGTTCAGGGGGGGGGAATGAAAAACTGTTTTTT. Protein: CASSSGGGNEKLFF.

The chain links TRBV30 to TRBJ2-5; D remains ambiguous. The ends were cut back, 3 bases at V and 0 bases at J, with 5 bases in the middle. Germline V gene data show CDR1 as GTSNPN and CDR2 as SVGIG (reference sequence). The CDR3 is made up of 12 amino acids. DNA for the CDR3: TGTGCCTGGAGAGGGTACCAAGAGACCCAGTACTTC. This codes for CAWRGYQETQYF. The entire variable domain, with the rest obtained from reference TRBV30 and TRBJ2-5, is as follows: SQTIHQWPATLVQPVGSPLSLECTVEGTSNPNLYWYRQAAGRGLQLLFYSVGIGQISSEVPQNLSASRPQDRQFILSSKKLLLSDSGFYLCAWRGYQETQYFGPGTRLLVL.

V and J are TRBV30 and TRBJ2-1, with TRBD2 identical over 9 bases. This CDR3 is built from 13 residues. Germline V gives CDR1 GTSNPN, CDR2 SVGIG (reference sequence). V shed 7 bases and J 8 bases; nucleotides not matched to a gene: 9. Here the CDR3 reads CASRASGDYEQFF. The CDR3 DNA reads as TGTGCCTCGCGGGCTAGCGGGGACTATGAGCAGTTCTTC. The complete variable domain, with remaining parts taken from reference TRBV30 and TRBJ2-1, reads SQTIHQWPATLVQPVGSPLSLECTVEGTSNPNLYWYRQAAGRGLQLLFYSVGIGQISSEVPQNLSASRPQDRQFILSSKKLLLSDSGFYLCASRASGDYEQFFGPGTRLTVL.

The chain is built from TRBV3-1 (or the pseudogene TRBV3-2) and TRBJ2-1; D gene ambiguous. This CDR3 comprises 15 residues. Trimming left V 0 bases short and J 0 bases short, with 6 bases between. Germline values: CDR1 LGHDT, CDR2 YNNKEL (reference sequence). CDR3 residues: CASSQDYGSYNEQFF. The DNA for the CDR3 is TGTGCCAGCAGCCAAGACTATGGCTCCTACAATGAGCAGTTCTTC.

CDR3 DNA sequence: TGTGCCAGCTCACCAAACAGGGGAGGCACTGAAGCTTTCTTT. Translated, it gives CASSPNRGGTEAFF. The chain joins TRBV18 to TRBJ1-1, with 7 bases identical to TRBD1. CDR1 KGHSH and CDR2 LQKENI come from the germline V gene. The CDR3 is 14 amino acids. V shed 2 bases, J shed 4 bases, and the junction held 4 bases outside the gene matches. Drawing the rest from reference TRBV18 and TRBJ1-1, the complete variable domain is NAGVMQNPRHLVRRRGQEARLRCSPMKGHSHVYWYRQLPEEGLKFMVYLQKENIIDESGMPKERFSAEFPKEGPSILRIQQVVRGDSAAYFCASSPNRGGTEAFFGQGTRLTVV.

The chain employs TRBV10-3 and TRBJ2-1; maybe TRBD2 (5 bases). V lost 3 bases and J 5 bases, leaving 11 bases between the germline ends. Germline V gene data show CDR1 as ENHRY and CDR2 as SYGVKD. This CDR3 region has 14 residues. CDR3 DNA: TGTGCCATCAGTGACCCGAACGGGGACAATGAGCAGTTCTTC. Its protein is CAISDPNGDNEQFF.

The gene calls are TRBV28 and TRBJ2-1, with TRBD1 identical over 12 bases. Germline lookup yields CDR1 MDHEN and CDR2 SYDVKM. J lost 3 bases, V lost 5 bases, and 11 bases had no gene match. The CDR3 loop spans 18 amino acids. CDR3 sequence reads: CASSPNPGQGAIYNEQFF. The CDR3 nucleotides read TGTGCCAGCAGTCCGAATCCGGGACAGGGGGCAATCTACAATGAGCAGTTCTTC.

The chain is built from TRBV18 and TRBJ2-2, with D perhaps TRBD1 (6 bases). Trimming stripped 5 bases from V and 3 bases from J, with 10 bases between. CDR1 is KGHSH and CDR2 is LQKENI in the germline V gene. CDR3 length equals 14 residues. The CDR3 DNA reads TGTGCCAGCTCAACAGGGATGGACACCGGGGAGCTGTTTTTT. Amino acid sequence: CASSTGMDTGELFF.

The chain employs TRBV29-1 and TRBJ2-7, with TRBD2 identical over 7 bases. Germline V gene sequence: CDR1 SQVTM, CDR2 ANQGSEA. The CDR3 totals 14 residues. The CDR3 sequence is CRGGKLTFLYEQYF. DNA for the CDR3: TGCAGGGGGGGGAAGTTAACCTTTTTATACGAGCAGTACTTC.

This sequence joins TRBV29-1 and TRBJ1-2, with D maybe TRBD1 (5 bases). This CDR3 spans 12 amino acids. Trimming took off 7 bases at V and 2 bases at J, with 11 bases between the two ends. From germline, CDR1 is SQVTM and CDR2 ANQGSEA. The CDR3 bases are TGCAGCGGAGGGGATAAAAACTATGGCTACACCTTC. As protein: CSGGDKNYGYTF.

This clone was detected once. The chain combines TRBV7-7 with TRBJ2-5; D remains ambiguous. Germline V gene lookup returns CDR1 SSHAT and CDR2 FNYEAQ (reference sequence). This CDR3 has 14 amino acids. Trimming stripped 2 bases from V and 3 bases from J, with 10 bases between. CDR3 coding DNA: TGTGCCAGCAGCTTAAATGACGGTAAAGAGACCCAGTACTTC. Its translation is CASSLNDGKETQYF.

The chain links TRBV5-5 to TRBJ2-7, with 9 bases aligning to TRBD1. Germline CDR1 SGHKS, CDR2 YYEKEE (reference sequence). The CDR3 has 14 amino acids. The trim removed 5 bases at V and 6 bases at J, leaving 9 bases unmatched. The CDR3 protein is CASSLQGALGEQYF. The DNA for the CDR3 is TGTGCCAGCAGTTTACAGGGGGCTTTAGGCGAGCAGTACTTC.

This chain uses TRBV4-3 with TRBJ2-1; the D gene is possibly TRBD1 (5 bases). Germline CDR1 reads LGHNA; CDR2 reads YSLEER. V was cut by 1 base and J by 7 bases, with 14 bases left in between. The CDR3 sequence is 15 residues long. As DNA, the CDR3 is TGCGCCAGCAGCCAAGTTGTCCAGGGCAGGAATGAGCAGTTCTTC. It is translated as CASSQVVQGRNEQFF.

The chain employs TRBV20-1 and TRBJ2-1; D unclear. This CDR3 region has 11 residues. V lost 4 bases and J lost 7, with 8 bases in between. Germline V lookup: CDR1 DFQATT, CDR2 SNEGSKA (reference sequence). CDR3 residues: CSATPLNEQFF. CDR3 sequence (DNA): TGCAGTGCTACACCCCTAAATGAGCAGTTCTTC.

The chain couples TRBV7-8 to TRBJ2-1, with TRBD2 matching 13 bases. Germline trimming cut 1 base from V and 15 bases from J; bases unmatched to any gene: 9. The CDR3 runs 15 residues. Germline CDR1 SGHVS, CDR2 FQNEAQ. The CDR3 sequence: CASSLVRGTSGVTFF. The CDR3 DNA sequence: TGTGCCAGCAGCTTAGTCAGGGGGACTAGCGGGGTCACGTTCTTC. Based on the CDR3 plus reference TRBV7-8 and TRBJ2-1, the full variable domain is GAGVSQSPRYKVAKRGQDVALRCDPISGHVSLFWYQQALGQGPEFLTYFQNEAQLDKSGLPSDRFFAERPEGSVSTLKIQRTQQEDSAVYLCASSLVRGTSGVTFFGPGTRLTVL.

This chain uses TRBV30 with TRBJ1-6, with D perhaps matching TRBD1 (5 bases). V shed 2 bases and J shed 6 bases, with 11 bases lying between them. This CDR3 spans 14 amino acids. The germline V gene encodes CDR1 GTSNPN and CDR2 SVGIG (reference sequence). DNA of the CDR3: TGTGCCTGGAGTTCAGGGCAGAGTAATTCACCCCTCCACTTT. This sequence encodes CAWSSGQSNSPLHF.

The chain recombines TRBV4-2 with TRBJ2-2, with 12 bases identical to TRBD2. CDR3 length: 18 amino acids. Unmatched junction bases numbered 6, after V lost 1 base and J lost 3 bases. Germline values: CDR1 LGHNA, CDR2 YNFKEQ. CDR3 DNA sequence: TGTGCCAGCAGCCAAGCTCTAGCGGGGGGGCTGTACACCGGGGAGCTGTTTTTT. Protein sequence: CASSQALAGGLYTGELFF.

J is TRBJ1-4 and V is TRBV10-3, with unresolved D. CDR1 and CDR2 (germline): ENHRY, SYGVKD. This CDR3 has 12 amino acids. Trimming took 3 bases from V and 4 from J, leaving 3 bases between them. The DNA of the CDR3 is TGTGCCATCAGTGAACTTAATGAAAAACTGTTTTTT. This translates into CAISELNEKLFF.

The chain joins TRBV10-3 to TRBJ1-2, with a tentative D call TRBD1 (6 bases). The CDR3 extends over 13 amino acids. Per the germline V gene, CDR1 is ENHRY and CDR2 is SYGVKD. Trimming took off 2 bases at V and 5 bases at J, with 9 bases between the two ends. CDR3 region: CAISEGGEYGYTF. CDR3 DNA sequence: TGTGCCATCAGTGAGGGGGGCGAATATGGCTACACCTTC.

The DNA of the CDR3 is TGTGCCAGCAGCGCCTGGGGGGCTATTGGAAACACCATATATTTT. Amino acid sequence: CASSAWGAIGNTIYF. The V call is TRBV5-4, the J call TRBJ1-3; weak D call: TRBD1 (6 bases). Germline assignment: CDR1 SGHNT and CDR2 YYREEE (reference sequence). The CDR3 sequence is 15 residues long. The V gene lost 4 bases and the J gene lost 3 bases, with 14 bases spanning the gap.

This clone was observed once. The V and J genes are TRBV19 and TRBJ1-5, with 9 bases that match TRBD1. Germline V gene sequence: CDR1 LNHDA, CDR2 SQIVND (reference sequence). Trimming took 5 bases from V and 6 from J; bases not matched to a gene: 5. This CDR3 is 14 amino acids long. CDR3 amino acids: CASSYGQGSQPQHF. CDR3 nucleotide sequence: TGTGCCAGTAGTTATGGACAGGGGAGTCAGCCCCAGCATTTT. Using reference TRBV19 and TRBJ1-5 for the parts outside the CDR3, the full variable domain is DGGITQSPKYLFRKEGQNVTLSCEQNLNHDAMYWYRQDPGQGLRLIYYSQIVNDFQKGDIAEGYSVSREKKESFPLTVTSAQKNPTAFYLCASSYGQGSQPQHFGDGTRLSIL.

The CDR3 DNA sequence: TGTGCCAGCAGTTTAAGGGGGAGGGCTCCCCACGAGCAGTACTTC. This codes for CASSLRGRAPHEQYF. This sequence joins TRBV27 and TRBJ2-7; D possibly corresponds to TRBD2 (7 bases). V lost 2 bases and J lost 5, with 16 bases in between. Germline V gene sequence: CDR1 MNHEY, CDR2 SMNVEV (reference sequence). The CDR3 is 15 residues long.

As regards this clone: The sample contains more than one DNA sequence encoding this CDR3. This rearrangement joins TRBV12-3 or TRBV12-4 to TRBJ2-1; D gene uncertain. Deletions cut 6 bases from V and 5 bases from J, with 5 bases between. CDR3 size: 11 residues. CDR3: CASSLNNEQFF. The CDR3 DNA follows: TGTGCCAGCAGCCTGAACAATGAGCAGTTCTTC.